This T cell receptor beta chain was profiled in a study of cytomegalovirus exposure and HLA in healthy donors. Study observations and caveats: Analyzed later, association rates of TCRs varied across HLA loci, with DRB1 most and HLA-C fewest. TCR beta sequences numbering roughly 16,000 were associated with HLA alleles at 0.05 false discovery rate in a later analysis. Whilst most TCR sequences proved rare, a subset of public TCRs occurred across many donors. Serostatus for CMV was the only available immune exposure information.

Turning to this clone: What it recognizes is unknown.

The V gene's germline CDR1 is SGHRS and CDR2 YFSETQ. This CDR3 has 15 amino acids. The V segment lost 3 bases and the J segment 9 bases; nucleotides outside the gene matches: 6. 13 Jbeta primers and 60 Vbeta primers were used for the PCR. Profiled with immunoSEQ multiplex PCR; TCRdb holds only in-frame clones, not every one. The table lists 150,000 to 200,000 clones, more than 70% of them singletons. The TCR was taken from a male donor in good health and CMV-seronegative. J is TRBJ1-6 and V is TRBV5-1; 10 nucleotides agree with TRBD1. Sequencing was performed on PBMCs. CDR3 DNA sequence: TGCGCCAGCAGCTCGATAGACAGGGGGCTTTCACCCCTCCACTTT. It is translated as CASSSIDRGLSPLHF.